The 30 T cell receptor beta chains presented below share a single source sample, sequenced in a study of blood T cell repertoires in COVID-19 (dated by TCRdb to the early 2020s). Library prep was done by the immunoSEQ multiplex PCR assay. Here the immuneACCESS table is served through TCRdb, limited to in-frame sequences with V and J called. Missing clones are a known gap in these copies; in checked studies unresolved V genes cover under half, and the rest lacks a known reason. Across this sample there are 250,000 to 300,000 clones, with about nine tenths seen only once. The ten largest clones capture more than 10% of the sample. Sequences were obtained from peripheral blood. The receptors come from a woman between 25 and 40 years old with COVID-19, enrolled during active disease.

The genes are TRBV27 and TRBJ1-6, with a tentative D call TRBD1 (5 bases). Germline V CDR1 and CDR2: MNHEY, SMNVEV (reference sequence). Trimming cost V 5 bases and J 7 bases, with 21 bases left between them. The CDR3 length is 17 residues. DNA for the CDR3: TGTGCCAGCAGTCCCCCCAGAGGACACTACCAAAATTCACCCCTCCACTTT. Residues: CASSPPRGHYQNSPLHF.

This clone has just one count. The chain recombines TRBV19 with TRBJ2-3, with D perhaps matching TRBD1 (5 bases). V shed 2 bases and J shed 4 bases, with 7 bases lying between them. The CDR3 has 13 amino acids. The germline gives CDR1 LNHDA, CDR2 SQIVND (reference sequence). The CDR3 loop reads CASSILGADTQYF. CDR3 DNA: TGTGCCAGTAGTATACTAGGGGCAGATACGCAGTATTTT.

The genes are TRBV3-1 (or the pseudogene TRBV3-2) and TRBJ1-3; D is uncertain. Germline assignment: CDR1 LGHDT and CDR2 YNNKEL (reference sequence). This CDR3 comprises 16 residues. V dropped 1 base and J dropped 1 base, with 11 bases sitting between them. The CDR3 DNA follows: TGTGCCAGCAGCCAAGCCCGTGAGGTTTCTGGAAACACCATATATTTT. The encoded protein is CASSQAREVSGNTIYF.

The rearrangement links TRBV4-1 to TRBJ2-1, with 12 bases that match TRBD2. CDR1 is MGHRA, CDR2 YSYEKL, per germline. With 4 bases clipped from V and 4 bases from J, the junction kept 2 bases outside the gene matches. The length of the CDR3 is 15 residues. For the CDR3, the DNA is TGCGCCAGCAGCCGACTAGCGGGGGAGTACAATGAGCAGTTCTTC. Protein sequence: CASSRLAGEYNEQFF.

The sample holds a few counts of this clone. The gene calls are TRBV19 and TRBJ1-1; 7 nucleotides align to TRBD1. This CDR3 region has 13 residues. Germline loops: CDR1 LNHDA, CDR2 SQIVND (reference sequence). J lost 4 bases, V lost 5 bases, and 4 bases had no gene match. The CDR3 sequence is CASSPTGVTEAFF. As DNA, the CDR3 is TGTGCCAGTAGTCCCACAGGGGTCACTGAAGCTTTCTTT. Complete variable domain (other parts from reference TRBV19 and TRBJ1-1): DGGITQSPKYLFRKEGQNVTLSCEQNLNHDAMYWYRQDPGQGLRLIYYSQIVNDFQKGDIAEGYSVSREKKESFPLTVTSAQKNPTAFYLCASSPTGVTEAFFGQGTRLTVV.

CDR3 residues: CASSQTGAGANVLTF. The CDR3 nucleotides are TGTGCCAGCAGCCAGACAGGAGCTGGGGCCAACGTCCTGACTTTC. The chain couples TRBV2 to TRBJ2-6; tentatively, D is TRBD1 (6 bases). The V end lost 6 bases, the J end lost 2 bases, and 11 bases lay between the germline ends. The CDR3 covers 15 residues. Germline CDR1 is SNHLY and CDR2 is FYNNEI.

DNA for the CDR3: TGTGCCAGCAGGGGAGTCGGGCGCTCGGGCAAAAACATTCAGTACTTC. Protein sequence: CASRGVGRSGKNIQYF. The chain employs TRBV13 and TRBJ2-4; the D gene is possibly TRBD2 (5 bases). V gave up 6 bases and J gave up 3 bases, with 18 bases separating them. This CDR3 comprises 16 residues. Germline assignment: CDR1 PRHDT and CDR2 FYEKMQ (reference sequence).

The genes are TRBV5-5 and TRBJ2-7, with D perhaps matching TRBD2 (6 bases). V was clipped by 0 bases and J by 7 bases, with 17 bases between them. The CDR3 covers 15 residues. Germline V gene lookup returns CDR1 SGHKS and CDR2 YYEKEE (reference sequence). The CDR3 here is CASSLGDSPLREQYF. CDR3 coding DNA: TGTGCCAGCAGCTTGGGGGACTCTCCCTTGAGGGAGCAGTACTTC.

The chain employs TRBV7-2 and TRBJ2-5; TRBD2 aligns across 8 bases. The junction had 12 bases not matched to a gene; V was cut back by 1 base and J by 8 bases. Germline V lookup: CDR1 SGHTA, CDR2 FQGNSA. This CDR3 is built from 16 residues. CDR3 nucleotide sequence: TGTGCCAGCAGCTTAGTCGGCCGGGGGGGCCCCAAAACCCAGTACTTC. This translates into CASSLVGRGGPKTQYF.

The chain recombines TRBV5-1 with TRBJ2-2; D remains unclear. V was cut by 0 bases and J by 1 base, with 7 bases left in between. Germline CDR1 SGHRS, CDR2 YFSETQ. CDR3 length: 15 amino acids. CDR3 bases: TGCGCCAGCAGCTTGGGTCTCCTGAACACCGGGGAGCTGTTTTTT. Its translation: CASSLGLLNTGELFF.

The J gene is TRBJ1-1, the V gene TRBV5-1; weak D call: TRBD1 (6 bases). Looked up from germline, CDR1 is SGHRS and CDR2 is YFSETQ. V gave up 5 bases and J gave up 4 bases, with 27 bases separating them. The CDR3 runs to 18 residues. The DNA for the CDR3 is TGCGCCAGCAGATCCCAGGGGATCGCTTCGAGTCCGAGCACTGAAGCTTTCTTT. This translates into CASRSQGIASSPSTEAFF.

The CDR3 spells CASTPDRLLYGYTF. CDR3 in DNA: TGTGCCAGTACTCCGGACAGACTACTCTATGGCTACACCTTC. The chain uses TRBV19 and TRBJ1-2; a possible D gene is TRBD1 (6 bases). CDR1 and CDR2 from the germline V gene are LNHDA and SQIVND (reference sequence). The CDR3 consists of 14 residues. V lost 7 bases and J lost 4, with 16 bases in between.

This clone was seen a handful of times. The J gene is TRBJ1-2, the V gene TRBV5-1; D is perhaps TRBD1 (6 bases). The CDR3 totals 14 residues. The V end was cut by 2 bases, the J end by 4 bases, with 12 bases between. The germline gives CDR1 SGHRS, CDR2 YFSETQ. The CDR3 region has the DNA TGCGCCAGCAGCTTCACAGGGATCAGCTATGGCTACACCTTC. This gives the protein CASSFTGISYGYTF.

The J gene is TRBJ1-4, the V gene TRBV2; D is unclear. V dropped 4 bases and J dropped 2 bases, with 8 bases sitting between them. Germline CDR1 is SNHLY and CDR2 is FYNNEI. The CDR3 length is 14 residues. Here the CDR3 reads CASSVLGTNEKLFF. DNA of the CDR3: TGTGCCAGCAGTGTGCTGGGCACTAATGAAAAACTGTTTTTT.

In its sample, this clone was seen many times. J is TRBJ2-7 and V is TRBV2; tentative D call: TRBD2 (5 bases). The CDR3 loop spans 15 amino acids. CDR1 is SNHLY and CDR2 is FYNNEI in the germline V gene. V lost 0 bases and J lost 3, with 12 bases in between. This chain's CDR3 is CASSEAASPGYEQYF. For the CDR3, the DNA is TGTGCCAGCAGTGAAGCGGCTAGCCCAGGCTACGAGCAGTACTTC.

This chain connects TRBV5-6 to TRBJ2-7; the D gene is possibly TRBD1 (6 bases). Trimming pared 3 bases from V and 0 bases from J, leaving 16 bases between. Germline assignment: CDR1 SGHDT and CDR2 YYEEEE. CDR3 length equals 16 residues. CDR3 in amino acids: CASSYSWGLGSYEQYF. Here the CDR3 DNA reads TGTGCCAGCAGCTATTCATGGGGGCTTGGCTCCTACGAGCAGTACTTC. Supplemented by reference TRBV5-6 and TRBJ2-7, the full variable domain reads DAGVTQSPTHLIKTRGQQVTLRCSPKSGHDTVSWYQQALGQGPQFIFQYYEEEERQRGNFPDRFSGHQFPNYSSELNVNALLLGDSALYLCASSYSWGLGSYEQYFGPGTRLTVT.

The chain links TRBV14 to TRBJ2-1, with TRBD2 matching over 11 bases. This CDR3 has 17 residues. Germline CDR1 SGHDN, CDR2 FVKESK. The J segment lost 1 base and the V segment lost 4 bases, leaving 6 bases of the junction unmatched. CDR3 DNA sequence: TGTGCCAGCAGCCGGAAAACTAGCGGGGGTTCCTACAATGAGCAGTTCTTC. This gives the protein CASSRKTSGGSYNEQFF.

The chain employs TRBV10-2 and TRBJ1-1, with 8 bases fitting TRBD1. V lost 4 bases and J lost 5; bases outside the gene matches: 12. CDR3 length: 16 amino acids. CDR1 is WSHSY and CDR2 is SAAADI in the germline V gene. The CDR3 DNA follows: TGCGCCAGCAGTGGGCCCTCCGGGACAGGCGGAACTGAAGCTTTCTTT. Translation gives CASSGPSGTGGTEAFF.

This chain connects TRBV30 to TRBJ2-7, with D hard to call. V lost 5 bases and J 3 bases, leaving 14 bases between the germline ends. Germline CDR1 is GTSNPN and CDR2 is SVGIG (reference sequence). The CDR3 covers 13 residues. CDR3 protein: CAWSTGFYYEQYF. The CDR3 nucleotides are TGTGCCTGGTCCACCGGGTTCTACTACGAGCAGTACTTC.

The V gene is TRBV27, the J gene TRBJ2-7; TRBD2 matches 11 bases. CDR1 is MNHEY and CDR2 is SMNVEV in the germline V gene (reference sequence). V shed 6 bases and J 4 bases; nucleotides not matched to a gene: 5. CDR3 size: 14 residues. The CDR3 sequence: CASSYSGGAYEQYF. DNA for the CDR3: TGTGCCAGCAGCTATAGCGGGGGGGCTTACGAGCAGTACTTC.

This clone was seen more than once but under ten times. This same CDR3 is encoded by further DNA sequences in the sample. The V gene is TRBV2, the J gene TRBJ2-3, with 8 bases fitting TRBD2. The CDR3 has 12 amino acids. Germline V gene data show CDR1 as SNHLY and CDR2 as FYNNEI. V trimming: 8 bases; J trimming: 4 bases; junction bases outside the gene matches: 2. CDR3 residues: CASRGGADTQYF. In DNA, the CDR3 is TGTGCCAGCCGGGGGGGGGCAGATACGCAGTATTTT.

The rearrangement links TRBV5-1 to TRBJ2-5; weak D call: TRBD1 (5 bases). The V gene's germline CDR1 is SGHRS and CDR2 YFSETQ. This CDR3 comprises 14 residues. With 1 base removed from V and 3 bases from J, the gap between germline ends came to 10 bases. The DNA for the CDR3 is TGCGCCAGCAGCTTGACAGGTTCGAAAGAGACCCAGTACTTC. Translation: CASSLTGSKETQYF.

The V and J genes are TRBV4-1 and TRBJ2-7; D is undetermined. Germline V gives CDR1 MGHRA, CDR2 YSYEKL. The CDR3 has 15 residues. Trimming removed 1 base from V and 0 bases from J, with 10 bases in between. The CDR3: CASSQGPKFSYEQYF. The CDR3 DNA follows: TGCGCCAGCAGCCAAGGTCCCAAATTCTCCTACGAGCAGTACTTC.

The rearrangement joins TRBV5-6 to TRBJ2-2; the match to TRBD1 covers 8 bases. V lost 1 base and J lost 5; bases outside the gene matches: 1. Germline CDR1 reads SGHDT; CDR2 reads YYEEEE. The CDR3 contains 14 residues. The CDR3 region is CASSLTGGTGELFF. Here the CDR3 DNA reads TGTGCCAGCAGCTTGACAGGGGGGACCGGGGAGCTGTTTTTT.

V is TRBV19 and J is TRBJ2-7, with 8 bases identical to TRBD1. Germline lookup yields CDR1 LNHDA and CDR2 SQIVND (reference sequence). Trimming took 1 base from V and 2 from J; bases not matched to a gene: 1. This CDR3 region has 14 residues. The CDR3 DNA follows: TGTGCCAGTAGTATAGCACAGGGGGCCTACGAGCAGTACTTC. This codes for CASSIAQGAYEQYF.

This chain uses TRBV7-9 with TRBJ2-1; 8 nucleotides line up with TRBD1. CDR3 length: 18 amino acids. Germline V lookup: CDR1 SEHNR, CDR2 FQNEAQ (reference sequence). The V and J ends lost 1 base and 5 bases, in that order; junction bases with no gene match: 13. The CDR3 spells CASSLEPGGDQRDNEQFF. The DNA for the CDR3 is TGTGCCAGCAGCTTAGAGCCAGGGGGCGACCAAAGGGACAATGAGCAGTTCTTC.

The chain links TRBV28 to TRBJ2-5; possibly TRBD2 for D (5 bases). The CDR3 covers 14 residues. With 2 bases removed from V and 1 base from J, the gap between germline ends came to 8 bases. Germline V gene data show CDR1 as MDHEN and CDR2 as SYDVKM. The CDR3 DNA reads TGTGCCAGCAGTTTAGCGGGCCCCCAAGAGACCCAGTACTTC. It translates to CASSLAGPQETQYF.

The rearrangement links TRBV7-6 to TRBJ2-1; 10 nucleotides agree with TRBD2. J lost 9 bases, V lost 5 bases, and 13 bases had no gene match. The germline gives CDR1 SGHVS, CDR2 FNYEAQ. The CDR3 is made up of 16 amino acids. In nucleotides, the CDR3 is TGTGCCAGCAGCGCCCGAGGAGCGGGGGGGCCCGGTGAGCAGTTCTTC. Amino acids: CASSARGAGGPGEQFF.

Note on this clone: The sample holds other DNA sequences that translate to the same CDR3. The V call is TRBV4-1, the J call TRBJ2-7, with 7 positions matching TRBD1. The CDR3 has 16 residues. J was trimmed by 1 base and V by 0 bases; bases with no gene match: 6. Looked up from germline, CDR1 is MGHRA and CDR2 is YSYEKL. The CDR3 protein is CASSQDPGTASYEQYF. The CDR3 DNA reads TGCGCCAGCAGCCAAGATCCCGGGACAGCTTCCTACGAGCAGTACTTC.

This clone showed up just a few times. V and J are TRBV2 and TRBJ2-6; D unresolved. V was cut by 4 bases and J by 0 bases, with 7 bases left in between. Per germline, CDR1 SNHLY and CDR2 FYNNEI. This CDR3 contains 15 residues. CDR3: CASSGQDSGANVLTF. The CDR3 nucleotides are TGTGCCAGCAGTGGGCAGGACTCTGGGGCCAACGTCCTGACTTTC.